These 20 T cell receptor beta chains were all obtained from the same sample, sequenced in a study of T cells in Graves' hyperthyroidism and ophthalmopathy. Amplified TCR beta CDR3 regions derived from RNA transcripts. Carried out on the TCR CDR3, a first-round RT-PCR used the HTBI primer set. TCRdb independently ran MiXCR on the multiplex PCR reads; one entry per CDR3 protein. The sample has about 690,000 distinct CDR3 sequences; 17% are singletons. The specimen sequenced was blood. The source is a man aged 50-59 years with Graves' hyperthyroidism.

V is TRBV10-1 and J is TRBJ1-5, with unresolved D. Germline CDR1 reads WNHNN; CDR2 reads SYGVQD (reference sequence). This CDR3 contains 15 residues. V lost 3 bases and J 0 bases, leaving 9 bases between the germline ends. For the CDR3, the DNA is TGCGCCAGCAGTGACCCAGGAGATAGCAATCAGCCCCAGCATTTT. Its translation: CASSDPGDSNQPQHF.

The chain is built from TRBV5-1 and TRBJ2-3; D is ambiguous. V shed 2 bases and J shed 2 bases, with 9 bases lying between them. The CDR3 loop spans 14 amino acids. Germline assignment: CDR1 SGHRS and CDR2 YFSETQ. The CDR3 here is CASSLGDVTDTQYF. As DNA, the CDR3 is TGCGCCAGCAGCTTAGGCGACGTCACAGATACGCAGTATTTT.

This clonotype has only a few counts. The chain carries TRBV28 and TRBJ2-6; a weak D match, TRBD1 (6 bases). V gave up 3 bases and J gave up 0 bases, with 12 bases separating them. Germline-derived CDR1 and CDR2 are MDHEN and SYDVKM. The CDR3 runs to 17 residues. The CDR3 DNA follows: TGTGCCAGCAGTTTGGGGGCCCTCAGCTCTGGGGCCAACGTCCTGACTTTC. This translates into CASSLGALSSGANVLTF.

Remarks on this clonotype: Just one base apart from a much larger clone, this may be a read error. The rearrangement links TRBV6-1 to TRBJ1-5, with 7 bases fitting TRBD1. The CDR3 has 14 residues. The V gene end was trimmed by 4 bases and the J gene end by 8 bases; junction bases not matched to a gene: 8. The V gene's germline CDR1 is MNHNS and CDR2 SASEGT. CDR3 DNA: TGTGCCAGCAGTGCCGACAGGGCTAGCGAGCCCCAGCATTTT. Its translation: CASSADRASEPQHF.

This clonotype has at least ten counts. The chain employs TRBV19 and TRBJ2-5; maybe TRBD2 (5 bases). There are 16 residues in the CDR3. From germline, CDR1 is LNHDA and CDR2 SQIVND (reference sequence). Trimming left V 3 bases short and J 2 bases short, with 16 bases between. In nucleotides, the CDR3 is TGTGCCAGTAGTATCCGGAGATCGGGGTATCAAGAGACCCAGTACTTC. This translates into CASSIRRSGYQETQYF. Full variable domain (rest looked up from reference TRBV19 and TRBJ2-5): DGGITQSPKYLFRKEGQNVTLSCEQNLNHDAMYWYRQDPGQGLRLIYYSQIVNDFQKGDIAEGYSVSREKKESFPLTVTSAQKNPTAFYLCASSIRRSGYQETQYFGPGTRLLVL.

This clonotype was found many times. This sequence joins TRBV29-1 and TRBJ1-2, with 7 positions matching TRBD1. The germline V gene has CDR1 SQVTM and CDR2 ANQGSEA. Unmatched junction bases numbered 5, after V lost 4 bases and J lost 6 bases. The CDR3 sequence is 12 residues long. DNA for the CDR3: TGCAGCGTTGGGGACAGTATGGATGGCTACACCTTC. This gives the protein CSVGDSMDGYTF.

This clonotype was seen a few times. The CDR3: CASGTPNTEAFF. The DNA for the CDR3 is TGTGCCAGCGGGACACCGAACACTGAAGCTTTCTTT. The chain carries TRBV28 and TRBJ1-1; tentatively, D is TRBD1 (6 bases). The CDR3 extends over 12 amino acids. The ends were cut back, 8 bases at V and 1 base at J, with 8 bases in the middle. Looked up from germline, CDR1 is MDHEN and CDR2 is SYDVKM.

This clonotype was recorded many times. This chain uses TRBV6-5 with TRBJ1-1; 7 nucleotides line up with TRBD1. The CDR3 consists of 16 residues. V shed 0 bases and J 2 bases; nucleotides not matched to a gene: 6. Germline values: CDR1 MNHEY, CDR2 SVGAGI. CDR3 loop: CASSYSRRQGNTEAFF. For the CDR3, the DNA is TGTGCCAGCAGTTACTCCCGTCGACAGGGTAACACTGAAGCTTTCTTT.

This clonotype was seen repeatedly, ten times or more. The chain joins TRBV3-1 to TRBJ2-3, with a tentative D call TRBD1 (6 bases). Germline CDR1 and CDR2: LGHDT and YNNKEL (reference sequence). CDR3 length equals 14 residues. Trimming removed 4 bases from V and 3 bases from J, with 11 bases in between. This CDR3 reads CASSPWGRTDTQYF. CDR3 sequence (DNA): TGTGCCAGCAGCCCCTGGGGGCGGACAGATACGCAGTATTTT.

The CDR3, as DNA: TGTGCCAGCAGCCCAACCTCACTAGCGGGTACAGATACGCAGTATTTT. Protein sequence: CASSPTSLAGTDTQYF. The chain employs TRBV28 and TRBJ2-3; 9 nucleotides align to TRBD2. Germline V gene sequence: CDR1 MDHEN, CDR2 SYDVKM. The ends lost 6 bases at V and 3 bases at J; junction bases unmatched: 10. CDR3 size: 16 residues.

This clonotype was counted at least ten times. The CDR3 nucleotides read TGTGCCAGCAGTTACCCTTCCGGCGGGGCTGGAAACACCATATATTTT. It yields the protein CASSYPSGGAGNTIYF. The V and J genes are TRBV6-2 or TRBV6-3 and TRBJ1-3; D gene unclear. Trimming pared 2 bases from V and 2 bases from J, leaving 13 bases between. CDR1 and CDR2 from the germline V gene are MNHEY and SVGEGT. This CDR3 region has 16 residues.

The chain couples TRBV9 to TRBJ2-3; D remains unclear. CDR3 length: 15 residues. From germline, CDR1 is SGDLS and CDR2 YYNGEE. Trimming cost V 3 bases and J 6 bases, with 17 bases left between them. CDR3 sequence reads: CASSASPGVADTQYF. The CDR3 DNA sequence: TGTGCCAGCAGCGCGAGCCCGGGCGTTGCGGATACGCAGTATTTT.

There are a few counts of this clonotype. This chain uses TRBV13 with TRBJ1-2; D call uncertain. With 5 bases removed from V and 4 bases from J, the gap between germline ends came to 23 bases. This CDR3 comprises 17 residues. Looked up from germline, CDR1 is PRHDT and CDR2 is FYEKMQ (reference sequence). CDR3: CASSLLNPRESSYGYTF. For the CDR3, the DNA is TGTGCCAGCAGCCTACTTAACCCCCGAGAATCGAGCTATGGCTACACCTTC.

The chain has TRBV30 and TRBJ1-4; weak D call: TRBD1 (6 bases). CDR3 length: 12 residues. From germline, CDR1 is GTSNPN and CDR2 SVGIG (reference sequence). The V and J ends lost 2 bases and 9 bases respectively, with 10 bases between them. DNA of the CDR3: TGTGCCTGGAGTACAGGGTTAAAAAAACTGTTTTTT. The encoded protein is CAWSTGLKKLFF.

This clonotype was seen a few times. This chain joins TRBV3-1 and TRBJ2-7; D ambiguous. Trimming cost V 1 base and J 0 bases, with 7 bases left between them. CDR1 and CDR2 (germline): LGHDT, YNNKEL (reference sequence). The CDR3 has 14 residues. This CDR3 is CASSQVENSYEQYF. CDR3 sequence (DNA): TGTGCCAGCAGCCAAGTGGAGAACTCCTACGAGCAGTACTTC.

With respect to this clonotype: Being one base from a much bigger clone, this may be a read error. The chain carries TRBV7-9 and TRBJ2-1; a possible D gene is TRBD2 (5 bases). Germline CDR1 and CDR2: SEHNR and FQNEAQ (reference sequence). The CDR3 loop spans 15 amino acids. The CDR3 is CDSSHRERDYNEQFF. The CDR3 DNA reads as TGTGACAGCAGCCATAGGGAGAGGGACTACAATGAGCAGTTCTTC.

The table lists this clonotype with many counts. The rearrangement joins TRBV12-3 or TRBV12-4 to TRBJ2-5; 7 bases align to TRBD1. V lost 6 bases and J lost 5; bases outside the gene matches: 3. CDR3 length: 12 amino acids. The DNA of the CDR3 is TGTGCCAGCAGCGGACAGGACGAGACCCAGTACTTC. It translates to CASSGQDETQYF.

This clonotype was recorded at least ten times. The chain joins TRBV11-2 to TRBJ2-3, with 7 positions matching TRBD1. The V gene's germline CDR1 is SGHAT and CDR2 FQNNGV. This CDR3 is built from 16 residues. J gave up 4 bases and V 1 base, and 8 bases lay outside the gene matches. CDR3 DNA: TGTGCCAGCAGCTTAGCTCGGTTGCAGGGGGCAGATACGCAGTATTTT. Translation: CASSLARLQGADTQYF.

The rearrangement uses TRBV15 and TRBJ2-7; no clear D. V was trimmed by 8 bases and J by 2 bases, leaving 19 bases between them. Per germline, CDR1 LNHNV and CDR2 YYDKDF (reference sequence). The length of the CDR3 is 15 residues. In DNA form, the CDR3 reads TGTGCCACCTTCCCGAGGACCGACGGCACCTACGAGCAGTACTTC. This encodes CATFPRTDGTYEQYF.

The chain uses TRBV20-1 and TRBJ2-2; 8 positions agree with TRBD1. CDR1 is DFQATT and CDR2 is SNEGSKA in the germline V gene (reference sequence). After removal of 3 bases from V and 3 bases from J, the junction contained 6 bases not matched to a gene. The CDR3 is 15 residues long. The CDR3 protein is CSARGDRRDTGELFF. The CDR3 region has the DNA TGCAGTGCTAGGGGGGACAGGAGAGACACCGGGGAGCTGTTTTTT.